Listed below are T cell receptor beta chains from one sample, sequenced in a study of shared clonotypes between healthy human individuals. Sequenced by immunoSEQ multiplex PCR; TCRdb stores in-frame clones only, minus some. The sample lists about 2.1 million clones, around 93% occurring once. Specimen: naive CD8+ T cells from PBMCs. The receptor set was obtained from a man between 18 and 35 years old in good health. Some clones in this sample may be carry-over from other donors' samples. CDR3s include the opening cysteine and the closing phenylalanine or tryptophan. D genes are given only for firm matches. The size of a clone is reported for some rows only, either as once, few or many, or as a class for expanded clones.

D gene: TRBD1
clone size: NA
J gene: TRBJ1-2
V gene: TRBV28
CDR3 DNA: TGTGCCAGCAGTCAGGACAGGTTATACTATGGCTACACCTTC
CDR3 protein: CASSQDRLYYGYTF

D gene: NA
clone size: few
J gene: TRBJ1-1
V gene: TRBV2
CDR3 DNA: TGTGCCAGCCTAAGTAACACTGAAGCTTTCTTT
CDR3 protein: CASLSNTEAFF

D gene: NA
clone size: NA
J gene: TRBJ1-2
V gene: TRBV29-1
CDR3 DNA: TGCAGCGTTGTCGGGGGATCTGGCTATGGCTACACCTTC
CDR3 protein: CSVVGGSGYGYTF

D gene: NA
clone size: once
J gene: TRBJ2-3
V gene: TRBV6-6
CDR3 DNA: TGTGCCAGCAGTCGAGCCGGCCCTGGAGATACGCAGTATTTT
CDR3 protein: CASSRAGPGDTQYF

D gene: TRBD2
clone size: NA
J gene: TRBJ2-2
V gene: TRBV23-1
CDR3 DNA: TGCGCCAGCAGTCACCGGACTAGCGGCACCGGGGAGCTGTTTTTT
CDR3 protein: CASSHRTSGTGELFF

D gene: NA
clone size: few
J gene: TRBJ2-1
V gene: TRBV5-1
CDR3 DNA: TGCGCCAGCCAAGGGGGGTACAATGAGCAGTTCTTC
CDR3 protein: CASQGGYNEQFF

D gene: NA
clone size: NA
J gene: TRBJ2-7
V gene: TRBV18
CDR3 DNA: TGTGCCAGCTCCTCCGGAGACGAGCAGTACTTC
CDR3 protein: CASSSGDEQYF

D gene: NA
clone size: NA
J gene: TRBJ1-5
V gene: TRBV13
CDR3 DNA: TGTGCCAGCAGCGGGGGCCGGGGGGTTCAGCCCCAGCATTTT
CDR3 protein: CASSGGRGVQPQHF

D gene: NA
clone size: NA
J gene: TRBJ2-7
V gene: TRBV9
CDR3 DNA: TGTGCCAGCAGCGTAGCCAGTTCCTACGAGCAGTACTTC
CDR3 protein: CASSVASSYEQYF

D gene: NA
clone size: once
J gene: TRBJ2-7
V gene: TRBV25-1
CDR3 DNA: TGTGCCAGCAGTGACTCCGGCTACGAGCAGTACTTC
CDR3 protein: CASSDSGYEQYF

D gene: NA
clone size: once
J gene: TRBJ1-1
V gene: TRBV7-2
CDR3 DNA: TGTGCCAGCAGCTACACCGCCGGGAACACTGAAGCTTTCTTT
CDR3 protein: CASSYTAGNTEAFF

D gene: TRBD1
clone size: NA
J gene: TRBJ1-2
V gene: TRBV18
CDR3 DNA: TGTGCCAGCTCACTTACCCCCGGGACAGGGGGCTATGGCTACACCTTC
CDR3 protein: CASSLTPGTGGYGYTF

D gene: NA
clone size: NA
J gene: TRBJ1-4
V gene: TRBV9
CDR3 DNA: TGTGCCAGCACCAGGGACACCGTCGTTGCAACTAATGAAAAACTGTTTTTT
CDR3 protein: CASTRDTVVATNEKLFF

D gene: NA
clone size: NA
J gene: TRBJ2-7
V gene: TRBV28
CDR3 DNA: TGTGCCAGCAGTTTTTTCGGGTCCTCCTACGAGCAGTACTTC
CDR3 protein: CASSFFGSSYEQYF

D gene: TRBD1
clone size: NA
J gene: TRBJ2-7
V gene: TRBV27
CDR3 DNA: TGTGCCAGCAGTTTATCTGGACAGGGGCCCACCTACGAGCAGTACTTC
CDR3 protein: CASSLSGQGPTYEQYF

D gene: NA
clone size: NA
J gene: TRBJ1-1
V gene: TRBV7-3
CDR3 DNA: TGTGCCAGCAGCTTAGATGGCACTGAAGCTTTCTTT
CDR3 protein: CASSLDGTEAFF

D gene: NA
clone size: NA
J gene: TRBJ1-1
V gene: TRBV2
CDR3 DNA: TGTGCCAGCAGTGAAGGGGCAGGTGGGGGGACTGAAGCTTTCTTT
CDR3 protein: CASSEGAGGGTEAFF

D gene: TRBD2
clone size: NA
J gene: TRBJ2-7
V gene: TRBV2
CDR3 DNA: TGTGCCAGCAGTGAACTTGCTAGCGGGAGGGTTCTCTCCTACGAGCAGTACTTC
CDR3 protein: CASSELASGRVLSYEQYF